The sequence of this T cell receptor (beta chain) was determined in a study of CXCR3-negative and CXCR3-positive naive CD8 T cells. General observations from the study: Much lower diversity was found in memory CD8+ cells, while both naive subsets had comparably high diversity. Compared with CXCR3-negative naive cells, CXCR3-positive naive cells showed more hydrophobic TRB CDR3s. With respect to TRBV-TRBJ usage, naive CXCR3-negative and CXCR3-positive cells were similar; memory differed.

Those CD8+ T cells considered naive were CD45RO-CCR7+CD27+CD95-. The CDR3 has 12 residues. The V gene's germline CDR1 is SQVTM and CDR2 ANQGSEA. 5' RACE with UMI labels generated the TRB cDNA libraries. TCRdb reprocessed the 5' RACE reads and reports one entry per CDR3 protein, with no DNA. The clone table shows around 63,000 distinct CDR3 sequences, with the ten largest holding approximately 4.4%. Worth noting for this clonotype: Its antigen is still unknown.

The sample was naive CXCR3+ CD8+ T cells from blood. Noted subset: CD45RO-CCR7+CD27+CD95- naive CD8+ T cells expressing CXCR3 (TNR3+). The clonotype comes from a human donor in good health. Some clones in this sample may be carry-over from other donors' samples. V usage is TRBV29-1 and J usage is TRBJ2-6. CDR3 protein: CSVDSGANVLTF. Variable domain in full (rest from reference TRBV29-1 and TRBJ2-6): SAVISQKPSRDICQRGTSLTIQCQVDSQVTMMFWYRQQPGQSLTLIATANQGSEATYESGFVIDKFPISRPNLTFSTLTVSNMSPEDSSIYLCSVDSGANVLTFGAGSRLTVL.